The rows below give T cell receptor beta chains drawn from one sample of a study of monozygotic twins with inflammatory bowel disease. TCRdb reprocessed the 5' RACE reads, with one entry per CDR3 protein and no DNA. This table holds more than 300,000 distinct CDR3 sequences. Sequencing was performed on blood. The receptors shown here come from a human donor with ulcerative colitis or Crohn's disease, or a healthy co-twin of an affected twin (not recorded which). The CDR3 runs from the conserved cysteine through the conserved F or W.

V gene	J gene	CDR3 protein
TRBV5-1	TRBJ2-4	CASRPRGGSGNIQYF
TRBV5-1	TRBJ2-7	CASSLGGNEGLYEQYF
TRBV7-2	TRBJ2-3	CASTVTDTQYF
TRBV6-1	TRBJ1-4	CASRTVATNEKLFF
TRBV12-3/TRBV12-4	TRBJ1-1	CASSGRGVEAFF
TRBV20-1	TRBJ2-5	CSAREPPFQETQYF
TRBV29-1	TRBJ2-3	CSVEGGKKADTQYF
TRBV20-1	TRBJ2-3	CSAIKTGQARDTQYF
TRBV12-3/TRBV12-4	TRBJ1-2	CASSLRGSYGYTF
TRBV4-2	TRBJ2-3	CASRPSGGPSRLNRTDTQYF
TRBV7-2	TRBJ1-5	CASSLRENSNQPQHF
TRBV20-1	TRBJ2-7	CSLTGSSYEQYF
TRBV5-1	TRBJ2-5	CASSLGDLAGDETQYF
TRBV7-9	TRBJ1-6	CASSQILNPNSPLHF
TRBV20-1	TRBJ2-5	CSARDPSSGQETQYF
TRBV2	TRBJ2-7	CASSEWDSSSYEQYF
TRBV27	TRBJ2-7	CASGTRDATYEQYF
TRBV21-1	TRBJ1-2	CASSAQVNNYGYTF
TRBV12-3/TRBV12-4	TRBJ2-5	CASKEGGTQYF
TRBV5-6	TRBJ2-4	CASSAFLAKNMQYF
TRBV9	TRBJ2-7	CASSVAPTRSSYEQYF
TRBV11-2	TRBJ2-1	CASNELAGGYNEQFF
TRBV24-1	TRBJ2-1	CATSGRFNEQFF
TRBV6-5	TRBJ1-6	CASSSVGFYNSPLHF
TRBV7-9	TRBJ2-5	CASSLPERLQETQYF
TRBV20-1	TRBJ2-3	CSARDRRGAGSPRTDTQYF